The 8 T cell receptor beta chains given below trace back to one sample, sequenced in a study of cytomegalovirus exposure and HLA in healthy donors. PCR used 60 Vbeta primers and 13 Jbeta primers. Assay used: immunoSEQ multiplex PCR; TCRdb lists only in-frame clones, some missing. Seen here are fewer than 250,000 clones, approximately 81% observed once, and the top ten hold 1.3%. Sample: PBMCs. Receptors originate from a human donor in good health.

The rearrangement links TRBV18 to TRBJ2-3, with 7 positions matching TRBD2. With V trimmed by 6 bases and J by 5 bases, 17 bases remained unmatched. The CDR3 is made up of 17 amino acids. Germline loops: CDR1 KGHSH, CDR2 LQKENI. CDR3: CASSYQGASGGQDTQYF. The DNA for the CDR3 is TGTGCCAGCTCCTACCAAGGGGCTAGCGGTGGGCAAGATACGCAGTATTTT.

V gene TRBV19 combines with J gene TRBJ2-7; D possibly corresponds to TRBD1 (6 bases). The CDR3 is made up of 16 amino acids. Germline CDR1 LNHDA, CDR2 SQIVND (reference sequence). Deletions cut 5 bases from V and 0 bases from J, with 17 bases between. The CDR3: CASSPGQPELSYEQYF. The DNA of the CDR3 is TGTGCCAGTAGTCCAGGACAGCCAGAACTCTCCTACGAGCAGTACTTC.

The chain combines TRBV5-1 with TRBJ1-1; D gene unclear. Germline V lookup: CDR1 SGHRS, CDR2 YFSETQ. V lost 0 bases and J 0 bases, leaving 6 bases between the germline ends. The length of the CDR3 is 14 residues. The CDR3 DNA is TGCGCCAGCAGCTTGGCAGACATGAACACTGAAGCTTTCTTT. It translates to CASSLADMNTEAFF.

V usage is TRBV4-1 and J usage is TRBJ2-5, with no clear D. CDR3 size: 13 residues. Germline values: CDR1 MGHRA, CDR2 YSYEKL. V lost 1 base and J lost 3, with 6 bases in between. As DNA, the CDR3 is TGCGCCAGCAGCCAAGTTGTAGAAGAGACCCAGTACTTC. This codes for CASSQVVEETQYF.

The CDR3 spells CASSLVIGVAPMLNTEAFF. CDR3 sequence (DNA): TGTGCCAGCAGCTTAGTAATAGGGGTTGCCCCCATGCTGAACACTGAAGCTTTCTTT. The chain recombines TRBV11-2 with TRBJ1-1; a weak D match, TRBD1 (5 bases). Trimming cost V 1 base and J 0 bases, with 21 bases left between them. Per germline, CDR1 SGHAT and CDR2 FQNNGV. The CDR3 length is 19 residues.

This clone was seen a single time. Other nucleotide sequences from this sample produce the same CDR3. V usage is TRBV28 and J usage is TRBJ1-1; D is unresolved. CDR3 length equals 12 residues. Germline lookup yields CDR1 MDHEN and CDR2 SYDVKM. The V and J ends lost 3 bases and 5 bases respectively, with 7 bases between them. The CDR3 DNA is TGTGCCAGCAGTTTGTCCGTGACTGAAGCTTTCTTT. Its translation is CASSLSVTEAFF.

The chain joins TRBV5-6 to TRBJ2-7, with TRBD1 matching over 7 bases. Trimming took 1 base from V and 4 from J; bases not matched to a gene: 5. This CDR3 spans 14 amino acids. Germline CDR1 reads SGHDT; CDR2 reads YYEEEE. CDR3 DNA sequence: TGTGCCAGCAGCTTGCGGGACAGAGGATACGAGCAGTACTTC. It is translated as CASSLRDRGYEQYF. Combining the CDR3 with reference TRBV5-6 and TRBJ2-7 gives the whole variable domain DAGVTQSPTHLIKTRGQQVTLRCSPKSGHDTVSWYQQALGQGPQFIFQYYEEEERQRGNFPDRFSGHQFPNYSSELNVNALLLGDSALYLCASSLRDRGYEQYFGPGTRLTVT.

The chain joins TRBV30 to TRBJ2-3, with TRBD2 matching over 10 bases. Germline lookup yields CDR1 GTSNPN and CDR2 SVGIG (reference sequence). Unmatched junction bases numbered 11, after V lost 4 bases and J lost 4 bases. This CDR3 is built from 16 residues. CDR3: CAWNPGTSAMADTQYF. In nucleotides, the CDR3 is TGTGCCTGGAACCCCGGGACTAGCGCTATGGCAGATACGCAGTATTTT.